This TCR beta chain was recorded in a study of blood T cell repertoires in COVID-19. For the study at large: T cells, B-cell-depleted T cells, or PBMCs provided the cDNA or gDNA that served as material.

Per the authors' pipeline: Amplification from reference gene primers served as the basis for estimated nucleated cell counts. Clones were sequenced by immunoSEQ multiplex PCR, and TCRdb holds only the in-frame ones, with some missing. V and J calls and clone size are given by that table; D and trimming were obtained from the DNA. The data show approximately 310,000 clones, with around 87% seen just once and approximately 8.1% held by the top ten. The CDR3 consists of 12 residues. Trimming took off 5 bases at V and 7 bases at J, with 12 bases between the two ends. CDR1 is SGHTA, CDR2 FQGNSA, per germline.

This TCR was sampled from a woman aged 45-59 years who had recovered from COVID-19. Sequenced sample: peripheral blood. This chain connects TRBV7-2 to TRBJ2-7; the D is unclear. CDR3 nucleotides: TGTGCCAGCAGCCGGTTCCCGGGTGAGCAGTACTTC. Protein sequence: CASSRFPGEQYF.